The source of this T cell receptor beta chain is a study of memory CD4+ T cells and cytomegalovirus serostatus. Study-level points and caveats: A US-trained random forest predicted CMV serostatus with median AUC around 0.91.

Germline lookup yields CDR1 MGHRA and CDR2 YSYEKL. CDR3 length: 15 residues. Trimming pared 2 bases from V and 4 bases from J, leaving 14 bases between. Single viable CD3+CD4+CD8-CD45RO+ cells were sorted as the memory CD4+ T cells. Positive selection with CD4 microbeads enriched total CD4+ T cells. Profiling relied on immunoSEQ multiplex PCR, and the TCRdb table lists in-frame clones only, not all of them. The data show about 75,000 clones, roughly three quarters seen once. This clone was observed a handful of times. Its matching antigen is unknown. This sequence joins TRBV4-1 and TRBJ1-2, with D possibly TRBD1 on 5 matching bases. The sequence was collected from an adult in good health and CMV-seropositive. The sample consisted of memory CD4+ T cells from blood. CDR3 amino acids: CASSQSLWGSYGYTF. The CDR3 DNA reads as TGCGCCAGCAGCCAATCCCTCTGGGGCTCCTATGGCTACACCTTC.